These 3 T cell receptor beta chains were all obtained from the same sample, sequenced in a study of T cell changes during pregnancy in multiple sclerosis. Data came from immunoSEQ multiplex PCR; TCRdb stores just in-frame clones and leaves some out. The profile covers roughly 100,000 clones, with around nine tenths appearing a single time and about 0.93% taken by the ten largest. This specimen was peripheral blood, taken after pregnancy. The receptors shown here come from a female donor with multiple sclerosis, enrolled in a pregnancy study.

V gene TRBV19 combines with J gene TRBJ2-1, with TRBD2 as a possible D gene (6 bases). This CDR3 contains 14 residues. Trimming took off 4 bases at V and 4 bases at J, with 11 bases between the two ends. The germline CDR1 and CDR2 sequences are LNHDA and SQIVND (reference sequence). In DNA, the CDR3 is TGTGCCAGTAGTAAAATAGGAGGGTACAATGAGCAGTTCTTC. This translates into CASSKIGGYNEQFF.

V and J are TRBV7-2 and TRBJ1-1, with D uncertain. V lost 2 bases and J 3 bases, leaving 10 bases between the germline ends. The CDR3 is made up of 14 amino acids. The germline gives CDR1 SGHTA, CDR2 FQGNSA. The CDR3 coding sequence is TGTGCCAGCAGCTTATCGGTAATGGACACTGAAGCTTTCTTT. Amino acids: CASSLSVMDTEAFF.

The chain uses TRBV6-5 and TRBJ1-4, with TRBD1 identical over 7 bases. V lost 3 bases, J lost 7 bases, and 8 bases stayed unmatched. The CDR3 sequence is 15 residues long. CDR1 MNHEY and CDR2 SVGAGI come from the germline V gene. CDR3 nucleotides: TGTGCCAGCAGTTATTCACAGGGGCGGGGTGAAAAACTGTTTTTT. Translating it yields CASSYSQGRGEKLFF.